This T cell receptor (beta chain) was captured in a study of blood T cells in healthy people across ages. This clonotype came up a few times. Using a J-beta primer mix together with a sample-barcoded 5' primer, a second PCR was run for roughly 6 to 12 cycles. TCRdb analysed the 5' RACE reads with MiXCR anew, one entry per CDR3 protein. The data hold 800,000 to 1,000,000 distinct CDR3 sequences, with 48% observed a single time. Sequencing was carried out using blood. The TCR was taken from a man in his thirties or forties in good health.

This chain's CDR3 is CASSLLGRNTEAFF. The CDR3 region has the DNA TGTGCCAGCAGTTTATTAGGGAGGAACACTGAAGCTTTCTTT. This chain uses TRBV7-9 with TRBJ1-1; the D is unclear. CDR3 length equals 14 residues. CDR1 SEHNR and CDR2 FQNEAQ come from the germline V gene (reference sequence). The V gene lost 6 bases and the J gene lost 1 base, with 12 bases spanning the gap.